This T cell receptor beta chain was found in a study of cytomegalovirus exposure and HLA in healthy donors. Background on the study: Earlier results showed roughly 120 million unique TCR beta sequences derived from 150 million to 200 million T cells. Study-wide points: A few CMV-associated chains proved CMV antigen-specific in vitro. High sensitivity and specificity were reportedly achieved when the classifier diagnosed cytomegalovirus status.

PCR amplification relied on 60 Vbeta primers (plus 13 Jbeta primers). Original analysis: It was a later analysis that counted about 80 million unique TCR beta chains, of which approximately 9.9 million were shared. Profiling relied on immunoSEQ multiplex PCR, and the TCRdb table lists in-frame clones only, not all of them. That table gives V, J and clone size, and the DNA gave D and trimming. The table has about 100,000 clones, about 86% seen once. This CDR3 spans 14 amino acids. V trimming: 5 bases; J trimming: 6 bases; junction bases outside the gene matches: 9. In germline, CDR1 is LNHNV, CDR2 YYDKDF (reference sequence). On this clone itself: Its antigen is still unknown.

The chain is built from TRBV15 and TRBJ2-7, with TRBD1 matching over 8 bases. This clonotype originated in a woman aged 70 to 79 in good health and CMV-seropositive. Source material: PBMCs. The CDR3 coding sequence is TGTGCCACCAGCGGTGACAGGGGTCCTGGCGAGCAGTACTTC. Protein sequence: CATSGDRGPGEQYF. The whole variable domain, remainder taken from reference TRBV15 and TRBJ2-7, is DAMVIQNPRYQVTQFGKPVTLSCSQTLNHNVMYWYQQKSSQAPKLLFHYYDKDFNNEADTPDNFQSRRPNTSFCFLDIRSPGLGDTAMYLCATSGDRGPGEQYFGPGTRLTVT.